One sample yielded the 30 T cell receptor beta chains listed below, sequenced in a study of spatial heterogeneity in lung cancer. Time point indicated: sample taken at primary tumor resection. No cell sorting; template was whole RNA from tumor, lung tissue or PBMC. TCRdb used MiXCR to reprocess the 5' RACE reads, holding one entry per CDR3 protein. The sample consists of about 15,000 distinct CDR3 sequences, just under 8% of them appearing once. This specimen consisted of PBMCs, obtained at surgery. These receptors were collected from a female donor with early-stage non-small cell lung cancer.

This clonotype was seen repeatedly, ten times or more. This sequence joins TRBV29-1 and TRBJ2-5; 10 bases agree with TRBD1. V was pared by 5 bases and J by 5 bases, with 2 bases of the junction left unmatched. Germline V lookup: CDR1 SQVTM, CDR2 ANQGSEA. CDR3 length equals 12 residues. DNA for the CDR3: TGCAGCGTTTGGGGACAGGGGGAGACCCAGTACTTC. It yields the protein CSVWGQGETQYF.

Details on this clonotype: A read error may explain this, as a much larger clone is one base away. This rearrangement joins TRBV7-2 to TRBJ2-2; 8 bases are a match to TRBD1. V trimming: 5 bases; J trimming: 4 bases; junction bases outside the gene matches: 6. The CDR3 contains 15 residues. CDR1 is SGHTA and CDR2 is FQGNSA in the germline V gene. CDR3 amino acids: CTSSEQGAGTGELFF. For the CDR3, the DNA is TGTACCAGCAGCGAGCAGGGGGCTGGCACCGGGGAGCTGTTTTTT.

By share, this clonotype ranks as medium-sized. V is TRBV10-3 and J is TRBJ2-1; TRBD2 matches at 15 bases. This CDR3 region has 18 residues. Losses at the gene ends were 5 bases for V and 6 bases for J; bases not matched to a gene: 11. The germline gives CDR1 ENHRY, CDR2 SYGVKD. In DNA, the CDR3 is TGTGCCATCAGTCCGGGACTAGCGGGAGGAATAGGGTCCAATGAGCAGTTCTTC. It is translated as CAISPGLAGGIGSNEQFF.

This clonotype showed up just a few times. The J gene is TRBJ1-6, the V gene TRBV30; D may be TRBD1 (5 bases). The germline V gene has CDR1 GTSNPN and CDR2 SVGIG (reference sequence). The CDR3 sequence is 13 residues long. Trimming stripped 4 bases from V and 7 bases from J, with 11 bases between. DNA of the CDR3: TGTGCCTGGACGGGGCAACTCAATTCACCCCTCCACTTT. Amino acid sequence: CAWTGQLNSPLHF.

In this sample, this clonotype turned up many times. The DNA of the CDR3 is TGTGCCAGCAGCGTAGCTCACGGGGCAGATTCACCCCTCCACTTT. It translates to CASSVAHGADSPLHF. The gene calls are TRBV9 and TRBJ1-6, with D possibly matching TRBD1 (5 bases). Germline assignment: CDR1 SGDLS and CDR2 YYNGEE. The CDR3 totals 15 residues. Trimming cost V 0 bases and J 8 bases, with 12 bases left between them. The complete variable domain, with remaining parts taken from reference TRBV9 and TRBJ1-6, reads DSGVTQTPKHLITATGQRVTLRCSPRSGDLSVYWYQQSLDQGLQFLIQYYNGEERAKGNILERFSAQQFPDLHSELNLSSLELGDSALYFCASSVAHGADSPLHFGNGTRLTVT.

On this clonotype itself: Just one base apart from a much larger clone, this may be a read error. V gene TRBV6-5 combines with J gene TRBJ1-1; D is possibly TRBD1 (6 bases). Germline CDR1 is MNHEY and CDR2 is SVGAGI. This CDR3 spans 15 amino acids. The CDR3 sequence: CDSSLQQGTGTEAFF. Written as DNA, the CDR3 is TGTGACAGCAGTTTACAACAGGGAACGGGGACTGAAGCTTTCTTT.

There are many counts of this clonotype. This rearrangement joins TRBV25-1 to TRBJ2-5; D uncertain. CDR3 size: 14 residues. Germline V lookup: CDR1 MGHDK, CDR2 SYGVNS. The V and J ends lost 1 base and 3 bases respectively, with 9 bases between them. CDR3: CASSELTFEETQYF. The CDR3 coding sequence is TGTGCCAGCAGTGAATTAACTTTCGAAGAGACCCAGTACTTC. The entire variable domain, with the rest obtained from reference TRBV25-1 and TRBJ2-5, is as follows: EADIYQTPRYLVIGTGKKITLECSQTMGHDKMYWYQQDPGMELHLIHYSYGVNSTEKGDLSSESTVSRIRTEHFPLTLESARPSHTSQYLCASSELTFEETQYFGPGTRLLVL.

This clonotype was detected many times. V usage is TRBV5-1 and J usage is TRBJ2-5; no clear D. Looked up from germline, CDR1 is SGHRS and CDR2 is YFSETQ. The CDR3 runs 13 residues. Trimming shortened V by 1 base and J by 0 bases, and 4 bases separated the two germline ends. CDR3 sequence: CASSLQDQETQYF. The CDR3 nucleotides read TGCGCCAGCAGCTTGCAAGACCAAGAGACCCAGTACTTC.

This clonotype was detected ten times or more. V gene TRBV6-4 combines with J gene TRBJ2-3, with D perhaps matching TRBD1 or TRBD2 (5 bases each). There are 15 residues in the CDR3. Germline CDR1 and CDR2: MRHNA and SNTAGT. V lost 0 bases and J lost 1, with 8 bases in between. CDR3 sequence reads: CASSDSRGGTDTQYF. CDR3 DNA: TGTGCCAGCAGTGACTCGAGGGGCGGCACAGATACGCAGTATTTT.

CDR3 bases: TGTGCCAGCAGTTCCTGGACTGTTAGCTCCTACAATGAGCAGTTCTTC. Translation gives CASSSWTVSSYNEQFF. This chain links TRBV6-2 or TRBV6-3 with TRBJ2-1; TRBD2 might be the D (5 bases). The CDR3 totals 16 residues. Germline V gives CDR1 MNHEY, CDR2 SVGEGT. With 4 bases removed from V and 0 bases from J, the gap between germline ends came to 13 bases.

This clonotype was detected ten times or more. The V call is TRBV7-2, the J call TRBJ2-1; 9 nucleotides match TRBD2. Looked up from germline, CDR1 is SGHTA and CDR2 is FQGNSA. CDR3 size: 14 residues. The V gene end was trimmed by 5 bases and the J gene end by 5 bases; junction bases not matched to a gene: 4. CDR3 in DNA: TGTGCCAGCAGCCGGACTAGCGCGGACAATGAGCAGTTCTTC. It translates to CASSRTSADNEQFF. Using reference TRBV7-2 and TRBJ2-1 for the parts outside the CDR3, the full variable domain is GAGVSQSPSNKVTEKGKDVELRCDPISGHTALYWYRQSLGQGLEFLIYFQGNSAPDKSGLPSDRFSAERTGGSVSTLTIQRTQQEDSAVYLCASSRTSADNEQFFGPGTRLTVL.

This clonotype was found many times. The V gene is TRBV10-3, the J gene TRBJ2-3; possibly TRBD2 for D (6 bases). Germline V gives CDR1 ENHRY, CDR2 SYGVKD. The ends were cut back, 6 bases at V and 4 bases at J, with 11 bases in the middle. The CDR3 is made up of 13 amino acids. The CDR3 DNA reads TGTGCCATCAGCCCCGGGACTCCAGATACGCAGTATTTT. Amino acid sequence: CAISPGTPDTQYF.

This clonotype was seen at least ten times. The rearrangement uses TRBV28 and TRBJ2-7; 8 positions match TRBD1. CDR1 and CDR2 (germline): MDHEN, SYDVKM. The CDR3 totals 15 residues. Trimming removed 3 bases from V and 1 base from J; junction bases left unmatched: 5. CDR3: CASSLSGQVSYEQYF. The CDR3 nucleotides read TGTGCCAGCAGTTTGTCGGGACAGGTTTCCTACGAGCAGTACTTC. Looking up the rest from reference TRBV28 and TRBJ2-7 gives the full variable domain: DVKVTQSSRYLVKRTGEKVFLECVQDMDHENMFWYRQDPGLGLRLIYFSYDVKMKEKGDIPEGYSVSREKKERFSLILESASTNQTSMYLCASSLSGQVSYEQYFGPGTRLTVT.

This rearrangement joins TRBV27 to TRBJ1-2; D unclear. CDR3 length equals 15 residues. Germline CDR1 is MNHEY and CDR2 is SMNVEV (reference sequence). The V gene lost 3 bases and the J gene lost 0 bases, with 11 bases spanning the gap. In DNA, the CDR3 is TGTGCCAGCAGTTTTTCAATCGGAACTAACTATGGCTACACCTTC. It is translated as CASSFSIGTNYGYTF.

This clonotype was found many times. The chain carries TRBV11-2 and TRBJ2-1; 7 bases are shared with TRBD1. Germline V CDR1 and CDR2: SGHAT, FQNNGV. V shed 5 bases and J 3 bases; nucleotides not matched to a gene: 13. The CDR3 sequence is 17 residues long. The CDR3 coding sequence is TGTGCCAGCAGCCTTACTAACAGGGGCGCGGGCTACAATGAGCAGTTCTTC. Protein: CASSLTNRGAGYNEQFF.

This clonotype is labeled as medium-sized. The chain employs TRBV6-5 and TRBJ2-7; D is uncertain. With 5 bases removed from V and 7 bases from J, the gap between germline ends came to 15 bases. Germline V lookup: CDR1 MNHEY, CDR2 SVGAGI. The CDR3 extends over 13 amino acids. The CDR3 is CASSPNPAGEQYF. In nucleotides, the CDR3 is TGTGCCAGCAGTCCAAACCCCGCAGGAGAGCAGTACTTC.

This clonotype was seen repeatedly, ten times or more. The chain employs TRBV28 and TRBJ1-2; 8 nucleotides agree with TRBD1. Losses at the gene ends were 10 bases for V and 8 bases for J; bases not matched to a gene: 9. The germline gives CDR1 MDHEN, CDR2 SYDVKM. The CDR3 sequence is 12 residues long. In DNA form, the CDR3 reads TGTGCCACCTCGACAGGGGCGAGGGGCTACACCTTC. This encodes CATSTGARGYTF.

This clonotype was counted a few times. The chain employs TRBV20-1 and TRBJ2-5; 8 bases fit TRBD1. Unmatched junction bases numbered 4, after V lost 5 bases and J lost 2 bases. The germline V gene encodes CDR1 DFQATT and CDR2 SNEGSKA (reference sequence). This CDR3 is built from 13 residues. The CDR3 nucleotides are TGCAGTGCTGAACAGGGGGGACAAGAGACCCAGTACTTC. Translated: CSAEQGGQETQYF.

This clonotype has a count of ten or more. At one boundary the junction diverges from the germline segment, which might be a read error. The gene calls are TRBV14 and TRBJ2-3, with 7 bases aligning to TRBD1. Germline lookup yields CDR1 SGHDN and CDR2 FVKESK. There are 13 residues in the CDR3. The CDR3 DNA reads TGTGCCAGCAGCCAAGGCAGACAGGGAAGACCCAGGTTT. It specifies CASSQGRQGRPRF.

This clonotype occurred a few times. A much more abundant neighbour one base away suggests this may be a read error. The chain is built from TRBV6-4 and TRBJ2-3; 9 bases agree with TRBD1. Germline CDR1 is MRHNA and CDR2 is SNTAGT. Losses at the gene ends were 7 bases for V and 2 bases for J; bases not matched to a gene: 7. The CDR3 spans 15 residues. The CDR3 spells CASNTGTGHTDTQYF. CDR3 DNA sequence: TGTGCCAGCAATACCGGGACAGGGCACACAGATACGCAGTATTTT.

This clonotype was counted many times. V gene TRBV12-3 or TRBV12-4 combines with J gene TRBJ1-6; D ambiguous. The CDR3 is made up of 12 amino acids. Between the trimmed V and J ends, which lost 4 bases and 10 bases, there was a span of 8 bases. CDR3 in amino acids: CASSSLGSPLHF. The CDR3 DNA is TGTGCCAGCAGTTCCTTGGGGTCACCCCTCCACTTT.

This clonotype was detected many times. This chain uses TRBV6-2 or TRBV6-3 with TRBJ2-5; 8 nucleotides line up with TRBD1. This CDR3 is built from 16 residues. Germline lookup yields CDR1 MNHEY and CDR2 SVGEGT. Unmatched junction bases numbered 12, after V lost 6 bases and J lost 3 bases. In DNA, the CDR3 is TGTGCCAGCAGCCAGAGGGCGAGGACAGGGAAAGAGACCCAGTACTTC. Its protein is CASSQRARTGKETQYF.

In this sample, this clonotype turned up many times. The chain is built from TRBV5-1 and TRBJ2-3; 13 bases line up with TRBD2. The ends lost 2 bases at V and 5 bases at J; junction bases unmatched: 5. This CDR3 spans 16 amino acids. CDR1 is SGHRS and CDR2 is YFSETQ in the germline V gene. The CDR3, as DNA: TGCGCCAGCAGCTTTGGACTAGCGGGAGCTGGAGATACGCAGTATTTT. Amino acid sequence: CASSFGLAGAGDTQYF.

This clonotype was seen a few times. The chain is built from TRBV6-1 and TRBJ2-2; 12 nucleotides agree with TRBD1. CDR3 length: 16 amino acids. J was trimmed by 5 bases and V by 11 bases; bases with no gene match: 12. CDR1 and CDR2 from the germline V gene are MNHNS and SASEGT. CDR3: CAAVRDRGLTTGELFF. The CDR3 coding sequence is TGTGCCGCGGTTCGGGACAGGGGGCTAACTACCGGGGAGCTGTTTTTT.

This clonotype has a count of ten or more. The CDR3 coding sequence is TGTGCCAGCAGCCTGACAGGGGCCCTCTATCAGCCCCAGCATTTT. Translating it yields CASSLTGALYQPQHF. The chain employs TRBV7-2 and TRBJ1-5, with 8 bases identical to TRBD1. This CDR3 is 15 amino acids long. The germline gives CDR1 SGHTA, CDR2 FQGNSA. V was pared by 5 bases and J by 5 bases, with 8 bases of the junction left unmatched.

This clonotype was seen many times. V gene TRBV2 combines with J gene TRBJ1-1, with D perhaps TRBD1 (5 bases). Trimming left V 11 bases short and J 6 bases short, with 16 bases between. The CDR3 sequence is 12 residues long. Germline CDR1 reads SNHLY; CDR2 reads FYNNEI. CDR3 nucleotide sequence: TGTGCCGGGACGGCGTCGGGGGCTGAAGCTTTCTTT. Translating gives CAGTASGAEAFF.

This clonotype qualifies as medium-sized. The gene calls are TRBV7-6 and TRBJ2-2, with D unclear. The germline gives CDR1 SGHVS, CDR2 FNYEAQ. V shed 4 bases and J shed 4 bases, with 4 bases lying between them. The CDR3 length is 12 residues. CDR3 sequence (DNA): TGTGCCAGCAGCTACTCCACCGGGGAGCTGTTTTTT. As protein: CASSYSTGELFF.

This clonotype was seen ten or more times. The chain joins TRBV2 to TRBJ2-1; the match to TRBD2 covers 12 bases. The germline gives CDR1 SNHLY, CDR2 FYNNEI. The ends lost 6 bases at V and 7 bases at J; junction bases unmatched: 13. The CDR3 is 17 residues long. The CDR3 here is CASRKTSTGTSGNEQFF. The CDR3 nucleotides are TGTGCCAGCAGGAAAACTTCCACCGGGACTAGCGGGAATGAGCAGTTCTTC.

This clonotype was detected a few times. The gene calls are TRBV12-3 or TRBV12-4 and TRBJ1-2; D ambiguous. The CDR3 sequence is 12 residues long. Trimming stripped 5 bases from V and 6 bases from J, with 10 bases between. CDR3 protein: CASSPSSDGYTF. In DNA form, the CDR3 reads TGTGCCAGCAGTCCCTCCTCCGATGGCTACACCTTC.

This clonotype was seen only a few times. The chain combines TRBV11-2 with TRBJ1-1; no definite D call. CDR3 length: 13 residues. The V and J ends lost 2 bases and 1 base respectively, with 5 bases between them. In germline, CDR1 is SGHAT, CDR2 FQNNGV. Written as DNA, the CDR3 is TGTGCCAGCAGCTTAAAGCGGAACACTGAAGCTTTCTTT. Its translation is CASSLKRNTEAFF.